Here is one T cell receptor (beta chain) with its context. Its antigen is currently unknown. This specimen belongs to a study of T cell responses to AZD1222 COVID-19 vaccine. General observations from the study: Of spike-specific TCRs, nearly half reportedly target regions left unmutated in variants. Baseline serostatus was positive in only six AZD1222 recipients. After the peak T cell response, and only then, were repertoires sampled. Breadth and depth of Spike-specific TCRs rose after two AZD1222 doses.

This CDR3 spans 14 amino acids. Germline-derived CDR1 and CDR2 are LNHDA and SQIVND (reference sequence). With V trimmed by 7 bases and J by 8 bases, 7 bases remained unmatched. Generated by immunoSEQ multiplex PCR, the TCRdb table keeps only in-frame clones and is missing some. There are some 150,000 clones in the sample; less than 95% occur only once, and around 3.5% lies in the top ten. The clonotype comes from an adult in good health. This specimen was peripheral blood, taken on day 0 of AZD1222 vaccination. The rearrangement links TRBV19 to TRBJ2-1, with TRBD1 matching over 11 bases. CDR3: CASKIGQGAYEQFF. CDR3 in DNA: TGTGCCAGTAAGATTGGACAGGGGGCCTATGAGCAGTTCTTC.